The entry below gives a single TCR beta chain sequence along with its context. Repertoires were generated with immunoSEQ multiplex PCR, while TCRdb's copy carries only in-frame clones and drops some. Of about 460,000 clones listed, about 88% are singletons. The CDR3 has 16 amino acids. Germline assignment: CDR1 KGHSH and CDR2 LQKENI. With 3 bases clipped from V and 2 bases from J, the junction kept 8 bases outside the gene matches. This specimen comes from a study of blood T cell repertoires in COVID-19. The genes are TRBV18 and TRBJ2-3; 7 nucleotides match TRBD1. The sequenced sample was PBMCs or T cells enriched from blood (not recorded which). This receptor was taken from an older woman who had recovered from COVID-19. The CDR3 is CASSPYGQAATDTQYF. The DNA of the CDR3 is TGTGCCAGCTCACCCTATGGACAGGCCGCCACAGATACGCAGTATTTT.